These 20 T cell receptor beta chains came from one sample sequenced in a study of cytomegalovirus exposure and HLA in healthy donors. It was with 60 Vbeta and 13 Jbeta primers that the PCR ran. TCRdb's table, derived via immunoSEQ multiplex PCR, lists solely in-frame clones and lacks some. The sample shows 95,000 to 150,000 clones, around three quarters of them seen only once. The specimen was PBMCs. Receptors originate from a man aged 18 to 30 in good health and CMV-seropositive.

This chain uses TRBV11-2 with TRBJ2-1; a possible D gene is TRBD2 (6 bases). Trimming removed 5 bases at V and 0 bases at J, with 17 bases between. From germline, CDR1 is SGHAT and CDR2 FQNNGV. This CDR3 contains 17 residues. Here the CDR3 reads CASSLFGRLGSYNEQFF. CDR3 sequence (DNA): TGTGCCAGCAGCCTCTTTGGGAGGTTGGGCTCCTACAATGAGCAGTTCTTC.

The chain is built from TRBV15 and TRBJ2-5, with D possibly being TRBD1 (5 bases). Trimming removed 0 bases from V and 5 bases from J, with 19 bases in between. The CDR3 covers 17 residues. CDR1 and CDR2 from the germline V gene are LNHNV and YYDKDF (reference sequence). In nucleotides, the CDR3 is TGTGCCACCAGCAGAGATAGACAGCCAGGTGGATTGGAGACCCAGTACTTC. Its translation is CATSRDRQPGGLETQYF.

This clone was found a few times. The chain joins TRBV14 to TRBJ1-2; D is uncertain. Germline V gene sequence: CDR1 SGHDN, CDR2 FVKESK. This CDR3 spans 13 amino acids. Trimming shortened V by 1 base and J by 6 bases, and 9 bases separated the two germline ends. The CDR3 sequence is CASSQGRGDGYTF. CDR3 nucleotides: TGTGCCAGCAGCCAAGGTCGCGGCGATGGCTACACCTTC.

The table lists this clone with a count of one. This chain connects TRBV29-1 to TRBJ1-2; 9 bases match TRBD1. Per germline, CDR1 SQVTM and CDR2 ANQGSEA. V dropped 5 bases and J dropped 3; count of bases not matched to a gene: 4. The CDR3 spans 13 residues. In DNA, the CDR3 is TGCAGCGTTTCGACAGGGGGGGACTATGGCTACACCTTC. Amino acid sequence: CSVSTGGDYGYTF.

This sequence joins TRBV30 and TRBJ1-3, with a possible D match to TRBD1 (6 bases). CDR1 and CDR2 from the germline V gene are GTSNPN and SVGIG (reference sequence). V lost 6 bases and J 1 base, leaving 10 bases between the germline ends. The CDR3 is made up of 13 amino acids. CDR3 sequence: CACYRVSGNTIYF. CDR3 bases: TGTGCCTGTTACAGGGTATCTGGAAACACCATATATTTT.

This clone was picked up a small number of times. The chain links TRBV5-1 to TRBJ1-1; weak D call: TRBD1 (6 bases). Trimming stripped 4 bases from V and 1 base from J, with 11 bases between. CDR3 length: 14 residues. Looked up from germline, CDR1 is SGHRS and CDR2 is YFSETQ. The CDR3 DNA sequence: TGCGCCAGCAGCCCAGGGGCGCCGAACACTGAAGCTTTCTTT. It yields the protein CASSPGAPNTEAFF.

The CDR3: CASSQGPTSGSTDTQYF. For the CDR3, the DNA is TGTGCCAGCAGCCAAGGTCCGACTAGCGGTAGCACAGATACGCAGTATTTT. This rearrangement joins TRBV4-2 to TRBJ2-3; 9 bases align to TRBD2. From germline, CDR1 is LGHNA and CDR2 YNFKEQ. V was clipped by 1 base and J by 0 bases; unmatched bases: 5. The CDR3 runs 17 residues.

This rearrangement joins TRBV6-5 to TRBJ2-1; 7 nucleotides align to TRBD2. CDR1 MNHEY and CDR2 SVGAGI come from the germline V gene. V was pared by 3 bases and J by 8 bases, with 4 bases of the junction left unmatched. This CDR3 comprises 13 residues. CDR3 region: CASSYGAGDEQFF. Here the CDR3 DNA reads TGTGCCAGCAGTTATGGGGCGGGAGATGAGCAGTTCTTC.

This clone was recorded a few times. This chain joins TRBV5-1 and TRBJ1-1; tentative D call: TRBD1 (5 bases). The CDR3 length is 15 residues. Deletions cut 1 base from V and 3 bases from J, with 13 bases between. Germline V gene sequence: CDR1 SGHRS, CDR2 YFSETQ. The CDR3, as DNA: TGCGCCAGCAGCTTGCTCAGGTTAGGGGACACTGAAGCTTTCTTT. The encoded protein is CASSLLRLGDTEAFF. Combining the CDR3 with reference TRBV5-1 and TRBJ1-1 gives the whole variable domain KAGVTQTPRYLIKTRGQQVTLSCSPISGHRSVSWYQQTPGQGLQFLFEYFSETQRNKGNFPGRFSGRQFSNSRSEMNVSTLELGDSALYLCASSLLRLGDTEAFFGQGTRLTVV.

The V call is TRBV6-1, the J call TRBJ1-4; D is uncertain. V was pared by 6 bases and J by 10 bases, with 12 bases between. Germline CDR1 is MNHNS and CDR2 is SASEGT. The CDR3 runs to 12 residues. The CDR3 region is CASSSLAGKLFF. CDR3 sequence (DNA): TGTGCCAGCAGCTCTTTAGCGGGAAAACTGTTTTTT.

The chain carries TRBV6-5 and TRBJ1-2, with D tentatively TRBD1 (5 bases). V lost 6 bases to trimming and J lost 8 bases, with 16 bases between them. The germline gives CDR1 MNHEY, CDR2 SVGAGI. This CDR3 has 13 amino acids. The CDR3 loop reads CASSSDSFGGYTF. CDR3 in DNA: TGTGCCAGCAGCTCTGACAGTTTTGGCGGCTACACCTTC.

The CDR3 protein is CASSVEGCRGTDTQYF. CDR3 DNA sequence: TGTGCCAGCAGCGTAGAAGGCTGCAGGGGAACAGATACGCAGTATTTT. This rearrangement joins TRBV9 to TRBJ2-3; D possibly corresponds to TRBD1 (6 bases). CDR1 is SGDLS and CDR2 is YYNGEE in the germline V gene. V was pared by 0 bases and J by 3 bases, with 14 bases between. This CDR3 is built from 16 residues.

This clone appeared once. J is TRBJ1-1 and V is TRBV12-5, with D possibly TRBD1 on 6 matching bases. This CDR3 is built from 16 residues. Trimming shortened V by 3 bases and J by 3 bases, and 17 bases separated the two germline ends. Germline CDR1 LGHNT, CDR2 FRNRAP. This CDR3 reads CASGFPFRQDYTEAFF. DNA for the CDR3: TGTGCTAGTGGTTTCCCATTTAGACAGGACTACACTGAAGCTTTCTTT.

The chain joins TRBV11-1 to TRBJ2-5; the match to TRBD2 covers 9 bases. CDR1 SGHAT and CDR2 FQDESV come from the germline V gene (reference sequence). The V segment lost 9 bases and the J segment 4 bases; nucleotides outside the gene matches: 3. CDR3 length: 12 residues. CDR3 residues: CASSGGGETQYF. Written as DNA, the CDR3 is TGTGCCAGTAGCGGGGGCGGAGAGACCCAGTACTTC.

This chain joins TRBV6-6 and TRBJ2-1, with 10 bases identical to TRBD2. Germline CDR1 is MNHNY and CDR2 is SVGAGI (reference sequence). V dropped 6 bases and J dropped 5; count of bases not matched to a gene: 10. CDR3 length equals 16 residues. The CDR3 DNA reads as TGTGCCAGCAGGCCCCGAACTAGCGGGACCCACAATGAGCAGTTCTTC. Translated: CASRPRTSGTHNEQFF.

The rearrangement joins TRBV13 to TRBJ1-4; the D gene is possibly TRBD1 (6 bases). Germline loops: CDR1 PRHDT, CDR2 FYEKMQ (reference sequence). This CDR3 comprises 16 residues. The germline V and J ends were trimmed by 5 bases and 3 bases, with 16 bases remaining between them. The CDR3 sequence is CASSEGGGRANEKLFF. Written as DNA, the CDR3 is TGTGCCAGCAGCGAAGGGGGGGGGAGAGCTAATGAAAAACTGTTTTTT.

This chain joins TRBV28 and TRBJ1-2; maybe TRBD1 (6 bases). V lost 5 bases and J 7 bases, leaving 20 bases between the germline ends. CDR3 size: 15 residues. Germline V gene data show CDR1 as MDHEN and CDR2 as SYDVKM. CDR3 protein: CASSPAFDRRVGYTF. The CDR3 DNA reads as TGTGCCAGCAGTCCTGCATTCGACAGGCGTGTTGGCTACACCTTC.

The chain carries TRBV6-1 and TRBJ2-7; 8 nucleotides agree with TRBD1. The CDR3 length is 16 residues. Germline-derived CDR1 and CDR2 are MNHNS and SASEGT. V lost 0 bases and J lost 2; bases outside the gene matches: 6. The CDR3 here is CASSEAVGTGTYEQYF. Here the CDR3 DNA reads TGTGCCAGCAGTGAAGCAGTTGGGACAGGTACCTACGAGCAGTACTTC.

The chain combines TRBV9 with TRBJ2-1; D remains ambiguous. The CDR3 totals 15 residues. With 0 bases removed from V and 0 bases from J, the gap between germline ends came to 7 bases. Per the germline V gene, CDR1 is SGDLS and CDR2 is YYNGEE. The CDR3 region has the DNA TGTGCCAGCAGCGTAGCGCTTAGCTCCTACAATGAGCAGTTCTTC. Residues: CASSVALSSYNEQFF.

This chain connects TRBV6-5 to TRBJ1-2; 7 positions match TRBD1. Germline CDR1 and CDR2: MNHEY and SVGAGI. CDR3 length: 15 amino acids. J was trimmed by 0 bases and V by 7 bases; bases with no gene match: 8. The DNA for the CDR3 is TGTGCCAGCAACGCCGCGGGGACAGCTAACTATGGCTACACCTTC. Its protein product is CASNAAGTANYGYTF.